The source of this T cell receptor (beta chain) is a study of blood T cells in healthy people across ages. Overall study: About one barcoded beta molecule per two T cells was captured by template switching.

General study results and limits: The study found more naive CD4+ cells and higher diversity in long-lived than aged donors. Reliance upon unsorted PBMCs precluded definitive naive versus antigen-experienced comparison.

This clonotype was found once. Antigen: not known. A sample-barcoded 5' primer and a J-beta primer mix were used in a second PCR of about 7 to 12 cycles. TCRdb re-called the 5' RACE reads with MiXCR, one entry per CDR3 protein. The data show about 1.8 million distinct CDR3 sequences, about 50% seen once. The CDR3 sequence is 16 residues long. V was clipped by 1 base and J by 4 bases, with 13 bases between them. CDR1 SGHTA and CDR2 FQGNSA come from the germline V gene. This receptor was obtained from a woman aged 40-49 years in good health. Sequenced sample: blood. This rearrangement joins TRBV7-2 to TRBJ2-2; possible D gene TRBD1, 5 bases. In DNA, the CDR3 is TGTGCCAGCAGCTTAGAACGGCAGGGTCCCACCGGGGAGCTGTTTTTT. This gives the protein CASSLERQGPTGELFF.